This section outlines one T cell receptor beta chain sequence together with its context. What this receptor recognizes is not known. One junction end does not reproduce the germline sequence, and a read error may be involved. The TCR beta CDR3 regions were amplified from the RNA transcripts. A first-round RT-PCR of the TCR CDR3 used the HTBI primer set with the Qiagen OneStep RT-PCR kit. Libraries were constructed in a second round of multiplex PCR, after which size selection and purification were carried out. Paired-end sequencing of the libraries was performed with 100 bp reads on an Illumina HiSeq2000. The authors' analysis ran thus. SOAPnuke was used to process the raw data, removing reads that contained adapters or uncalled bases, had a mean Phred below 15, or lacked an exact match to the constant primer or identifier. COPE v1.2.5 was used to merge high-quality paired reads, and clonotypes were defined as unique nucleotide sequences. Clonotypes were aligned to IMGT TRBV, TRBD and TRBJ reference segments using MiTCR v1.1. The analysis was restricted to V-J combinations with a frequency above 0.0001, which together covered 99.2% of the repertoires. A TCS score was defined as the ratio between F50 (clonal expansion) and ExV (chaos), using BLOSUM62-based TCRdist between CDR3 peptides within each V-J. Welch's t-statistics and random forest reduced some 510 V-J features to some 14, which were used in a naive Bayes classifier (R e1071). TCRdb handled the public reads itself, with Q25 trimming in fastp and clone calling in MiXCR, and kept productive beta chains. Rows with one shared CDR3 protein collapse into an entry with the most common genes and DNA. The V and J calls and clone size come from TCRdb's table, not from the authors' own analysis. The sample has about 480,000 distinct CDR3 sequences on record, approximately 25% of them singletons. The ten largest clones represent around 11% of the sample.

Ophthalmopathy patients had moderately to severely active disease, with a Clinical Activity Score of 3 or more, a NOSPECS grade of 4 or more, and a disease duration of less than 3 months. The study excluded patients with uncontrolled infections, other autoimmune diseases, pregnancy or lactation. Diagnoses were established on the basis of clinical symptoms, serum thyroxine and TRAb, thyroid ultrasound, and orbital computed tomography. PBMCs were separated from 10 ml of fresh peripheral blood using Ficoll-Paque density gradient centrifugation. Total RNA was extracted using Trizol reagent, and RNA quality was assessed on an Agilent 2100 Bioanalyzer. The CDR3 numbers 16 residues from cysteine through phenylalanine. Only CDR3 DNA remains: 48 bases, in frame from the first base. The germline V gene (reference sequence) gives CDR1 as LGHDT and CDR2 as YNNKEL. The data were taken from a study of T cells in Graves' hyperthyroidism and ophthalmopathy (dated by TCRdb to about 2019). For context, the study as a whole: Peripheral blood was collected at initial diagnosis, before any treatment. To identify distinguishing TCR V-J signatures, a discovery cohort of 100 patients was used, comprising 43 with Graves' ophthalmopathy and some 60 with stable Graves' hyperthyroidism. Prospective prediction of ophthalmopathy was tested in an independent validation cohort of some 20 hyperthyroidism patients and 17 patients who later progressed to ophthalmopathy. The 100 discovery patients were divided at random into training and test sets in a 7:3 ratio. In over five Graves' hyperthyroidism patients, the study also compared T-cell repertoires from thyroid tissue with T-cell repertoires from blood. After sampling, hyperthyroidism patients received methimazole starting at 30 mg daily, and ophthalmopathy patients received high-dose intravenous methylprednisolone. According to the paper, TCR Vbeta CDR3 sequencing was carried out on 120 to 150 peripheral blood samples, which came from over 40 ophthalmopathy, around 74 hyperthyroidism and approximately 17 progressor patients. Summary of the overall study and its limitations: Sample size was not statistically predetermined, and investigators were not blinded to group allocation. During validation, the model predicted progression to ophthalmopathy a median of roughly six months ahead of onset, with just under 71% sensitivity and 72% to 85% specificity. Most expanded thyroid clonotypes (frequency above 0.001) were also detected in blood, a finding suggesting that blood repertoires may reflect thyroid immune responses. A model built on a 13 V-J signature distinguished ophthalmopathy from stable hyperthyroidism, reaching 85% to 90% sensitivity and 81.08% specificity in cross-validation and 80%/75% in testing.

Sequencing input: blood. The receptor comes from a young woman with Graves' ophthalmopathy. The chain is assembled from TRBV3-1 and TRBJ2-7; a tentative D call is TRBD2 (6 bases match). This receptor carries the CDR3 CASSQGGLYPTYVQYF. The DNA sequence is TGTGCCAGCAGCCAAGGGGGACTCTATCCAACGTACGTGCAGTACTTC.